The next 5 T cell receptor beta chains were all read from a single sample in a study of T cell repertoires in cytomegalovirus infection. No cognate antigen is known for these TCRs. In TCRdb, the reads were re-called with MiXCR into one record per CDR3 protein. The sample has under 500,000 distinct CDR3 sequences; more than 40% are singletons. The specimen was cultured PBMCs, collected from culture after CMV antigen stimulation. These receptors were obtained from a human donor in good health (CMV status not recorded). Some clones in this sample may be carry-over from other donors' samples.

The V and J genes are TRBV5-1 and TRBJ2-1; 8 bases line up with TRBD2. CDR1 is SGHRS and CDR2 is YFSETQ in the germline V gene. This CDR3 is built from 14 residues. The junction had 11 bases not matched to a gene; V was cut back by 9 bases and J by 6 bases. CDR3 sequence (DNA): TGCGCCACCTACCCGGGAGGGGGGGGCAATGAGCAGTTCTTC. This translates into CATYPGGGGNEQFF.

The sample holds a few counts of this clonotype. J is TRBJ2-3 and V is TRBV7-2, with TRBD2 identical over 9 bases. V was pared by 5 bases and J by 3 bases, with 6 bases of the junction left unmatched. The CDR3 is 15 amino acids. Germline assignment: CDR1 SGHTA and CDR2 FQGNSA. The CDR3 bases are TGTGCCAGCAGCCTTGCTAGCGGGGATACAGATACGCAGTATTTT. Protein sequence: CASSLASGDTDTQYF.

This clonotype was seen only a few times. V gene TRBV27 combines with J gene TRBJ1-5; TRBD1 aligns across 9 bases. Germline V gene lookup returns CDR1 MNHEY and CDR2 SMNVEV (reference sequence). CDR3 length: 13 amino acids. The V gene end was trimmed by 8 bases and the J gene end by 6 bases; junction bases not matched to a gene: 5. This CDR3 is CASGQGSGQPQHF. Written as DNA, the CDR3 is TGTGCCAGCGGACAGGGGTCGGGTCAGCCCCAGCATTTT.

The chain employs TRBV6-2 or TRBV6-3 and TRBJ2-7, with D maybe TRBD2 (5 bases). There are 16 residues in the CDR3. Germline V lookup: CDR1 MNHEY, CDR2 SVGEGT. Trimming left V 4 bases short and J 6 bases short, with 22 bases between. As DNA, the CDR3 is TGTGCCAGCAGTTGGCAGGTAGAGACGGGGTTTGGCGAGCAGTACTTC. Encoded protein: CASSWQVETGFGEQYF.

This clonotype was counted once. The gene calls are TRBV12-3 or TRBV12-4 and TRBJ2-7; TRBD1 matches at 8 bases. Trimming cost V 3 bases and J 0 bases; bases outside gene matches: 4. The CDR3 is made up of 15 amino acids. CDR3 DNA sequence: TGTGCCAGCAGTTTTGGACAGGGAAGCTCCTACGAGCAGTACTTC. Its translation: CASSFGQGSSYEQYF.